These 27 T cell receptor beta chains came from one sample sequenced in a study of T cell responses to AZD1222 COVID-19 vaccine. The method was immunoSEQ multiplex PCR; TCRdb's version includes in-frame clones alone and lacks a portion of them. This sample has more than 85,000 clones, with around 86% found just once. This specimen consisted of peripheral blood, obtained on day 0 of AZD1222 vaccination. The origin of the receptors is an adult in good health.

The chain has TRBV7-9 and TRBJ1-5, with D possibly matching TRBD1 (6 bases). Germline loops: CDR1 SEHNR, CDR2 FQNEAQ (reference sequence). V shed 4 bases and J shed 0 bases, with 10 bases lying between them. The CDR3 totals 15 residues. The CDR3 DNA is TGTGCCAGCAGCTCAGGGGCGTATAGCAATCAGCCCCAGCATTTT. Translation gives CASSSGAYSNQPQHF. Full variable domain (rest looked up from reference TRBV7-9 and TRBJ1-5): DTGVSQNPRHKITKRGQNVTFRCDPISEHNRLYWYRQTLGQGPEFLTYFQNEAQLEKSRLLSDRFSAERPKGSFSTLEIQRTEQGDSAMYLCASSSGAYSNQPQHFGDGTRLSIL.

The CDR3: CAWRRAMNTGELFF. CDR3 bases: TGTGCCTGGAGGCGGGCAATGAACACCGGGGAGCTGTTTTTT. V gene TRBV30 combines with J gene TRBJ2-2; D might be TRBD2 (5 bases). Trimming pared 3 bases from V and 1 base from J, leaving 9 bases between. The germline CDR1 and CDR2 sequences are GTSNPN and SVGIG (reference sequence). CDR3 size: 14 residues.

The gene calls are TRBV7-8 and TRBJ1-1; D might be TRBD1 (5 bases). The CDR3 extends over 15 amino acids. The V and J ends lost 1 base and 0 bases respectively, with 9 bases between them. From germline, CDR1 is SGHVS and CDR2 FQNEAQ. CDR3 sequence (DNA): TGTGCCAGCAGCTTAGGTAGGGGCATGAACACTGAAGCTTTCTTT. Protein product: CASSLGRGMNTEAFF.

CDR3 in amino acids: CASSEGPGIPLHF. As DNA, the CDR3 is TGTGCCAGCAGTGAAGGGCCCGGTATCCCCCTCCACTTT. The chain employs TRBV2 and TRBJ1-6; D remains ambiguous. V was pared by 1 base and J by 13 bases, with 11 bases between. The germline V gene encodes CDR1 SNHLY and CDR2 FYNNEI. The CDR3 covers 13 residues. Using reference TRBV2 and TRBJ1-6 for the parts outside the CDR3, the full variable domain is EPEVTQTPSHQVTQMGQEVILRCVPISNHLYFYWYRQILGQKVEFLVSFYNNEISEKSEIFDDQFSVERPDGSNFTLKIRSTKLEDSAMYFCASSEGPGIPLHFGNGTRLTVT.

This clone has at least ten counts. The rearrangement links TRBV19 to TRBJ2-4; the D gene is possibly TRBD1 (7 bases). The CDR3 has 16 amino acids. The V gene's germline CDR1 is LNHDA and CDR2 SQIVND (reference sequence). V was shortened by 6 bases and J by 0 bases, with 15 bases between the two germline ends. The DNA of the CDR3 is TGTGCCAGTAGCCAGGGGGGTACGTTAGCCAAAAACATTCAGTACTTC. It yields the protein CASSQGGTLAKNIQYF.

The chain carries TRBV10-3 and TRBJ1-2, with D possibly matching TRBD1 (5 bases). This CDR3 region has 15 residues. V was pared by 0 bases and J by 3 bases, with 11 bases between. The V gene's germline CDR1 is ENHRY and CDR2 SYGVKD. The chain's CDR3 is CAISESPGWHYGYTF. CDR3 DNA: TGTGCCATCAGTGAGTCTCCAGGGTGGCACTATGGCTACACCTTC.

The rearrangement links TRBV28 to TRBJ1-2; D gene uncertain. Per the germline V gene, CDR1 is MDHEN and CDR2 is SYDVKM. Trimming removed 6 bases at V and 3 bases at J, with 17 bases between. The CDR3 extends over 15 amino acids. CDR3 sequence (DNA): TGTGCCAGCAGGGACCGAGGTTCCTTATACTATGGCTACACCTTC. Amino acid sequence: CASRDRGSLYYGYTF.

This sequence joins TRBV12-2 and TRBJ2-3; no check of the table's D call, TRBD2, against the DNA was made. TRBV12-2 is classified as a pseudogene. CDR3 size: 16 residues. The CDR3 DNA sequence: TGTGCAAGTCGCTTAGTCTCTAGCGGGGCTACAGATACGCAGTATTTT. Its protein product is CASRLVSSGATDTQYF.

This chain connects TRBV10-3 to TRBJ1-2; D possibly corresponds to TRBD1 (5 bases). The CDR3 covers 14 residues. Germline V gene sequence: CDR1 ENHRY, CDR2 SYGVKD. The V gene lost 0 bases and the J gene lost 3 bases, with 8 bases spanning the gap. CDR3 region: CAISESRGDYGYTF. Written as DNA, the CDR3 is TGTGCCATCAGTGAGTCGAGAGGGGACTATGGCTACACCTTC.

V is TRBV28 and J is TRBJ1-2; D call uncertain. V shed 1 base and J shed 2 bases, with 8 bases lying between them. The CDR3 is 14 residues long. Germline values: CDR1 MDHEN, CDR2 SYDVKM. CDR3 in amino acids: CASSLFRINYGYTF. In DNA, the CDR3 is TGTGCCAGCAGTTTATTCCGAATAAACTATGGCTACACCTTC.

The chain is built from TRBV4-3 and TRBJ1-2, with D hard to call. V was pared by 0 bases and J by 0 bases, with 14 bases between. Per the germline V gene, CDR1 is LGHNA and CDR2 is YSLEER. The CDR3 runs to 17 residues. CDR3 amino acids: CASSQDGQTYTNYGYTF. CDR3 sequence (DNA): TGCGCCAGCAGCCAAGATGGGCAGACGTATACTAACTATGGCTACACCTTC.

The chain links TRBV5-6 to TRBJ2-4; 8 nucleotides line up with TRBD1. V shed 4 bases and J 9 bases; nucleotides not matched to a gene: 12. The CDR3 has 15 amino acids. Per the germline V gene, CDR1 is SGHDT and CDR2 is YYEEEE. DNA of the CDR3: TGTGCCAGCAGCCCTGGGACAGGTCGTTTCCCCATTCAGTACTTC. Translation gives CASSPGTGRFPIQYF.

The chain uses TRBV21-1 and TRBJ2-7; the D call of TRBD1 is as the table states it, not checked on the DNA. TRBV21-1 is noted as a pseudogene. CDR3 size: 14 residues. The CDR3 is CASSNQASSYEQYF. The CDR3 nucleotides read TGTGCCAGCAGCAATCAGGCCAGCTCCTACGAGCAGTACTTC.

This CDR3 reads CASTELPASYEQYF. CDR3 in DNA: TGTGCCAGCACCGAACTTCCCGCCTCCTACGAGCAGTACTTC. The chain couples TRBV28 to TRBJ2-7; unclear D gene. From germline, CDR1 is MDHEN and CDR2 SYDVKM. Trimming shortened V by 7 bases and J by 0 bases, and 13 bases separated the two germline ends. CDR3 size: 14 residues.

The chain employs TRBV5-4 and TRBJ2-3; weak D call: TRBD2 (5 bases). V was trimmed by 7 bases and J by 4 bases, leaving 7 bases between them. The CDR3 has 11 residues. The germline V gene has CDR1 SGHNT and CDR2 YYREEE (reference sequence). The CDR3 protein is CASYGADTQYF. The CDR3 DNA is TGTGCCAGCTACGGGGCAGATACGCAGTATTTT.

The rearrangement links TRBV6-1 to TRBJ2-3, with D perhaps TRBD1 (7 bases). V was trimmed by 3 bases and J by 4 bases, leaving 14 bases between them. The CDR3 length is 15 residues. Germline lookup yields CDR1 MNHNS and CDR2 SASEGT. This CDR3 is CASSEARGAADTQYF. In nucleotides, the CDR3 is TGTGCCAGCAGTGAGGCCAGGGGGGCGGCAGATACGCAGTATTTT.

The V call is TRBV28, the J call TRBJ1-1; D uncertain. The length of the CDR3 is 14 residues. The V end lost 1 base, the J end lost 0 bases, and 6 bases lay between the germline ends. Germline CDR1 and CDR2: MDHEN and SYDVKM. The CDR3 region has the DNA TGTGCCAGCAGTTTATATCAGATGAACACTGAAGCTTTCTTT. It is translated as CASSLYQMNTEAFF.

The rearrangement joins TRBV5-1 to TRBJ1-5; D possibly corresponds to TRBD1 (5 bases). Germline CDR1 and CDR2: SGHRS and YFSETQ. V dropped 3 bases and J dropped 7 bases, with 14 bases sitting between them. The CDR3 is made up of 14 amino acids. The CDR3, as DNA: TGCGCCAGCAGCTCCCTCGGGGGTGAACAGCCCCAGCATTTT. The encoded protein is CASSSLGGEQPQHF. The complete variable domain, with remaining parts taken from reference TRBV5-1 and TRBJ1-5, reads KAGVTQTPRYLIKTRGQQVTLSCSPISGHRSVSWYQQTPGQGLQFLFEYFSETQRNKGNFPGRFSGRQFSNSRSEMNVSTLELGDSALYLCASSSLGGEQPQHFGDGTRLSIL.

The V gene is TRBV5-5, the J gene TRBJ2-5; the match to TRBD2 covers 7 bases. Trimming at V came to 4 bases and at J to 2 bases, leaving 8 bases not matched to a gene. The CDR3 length is 15 residues. Germline V gives CDR1 SGHKS, CDR2 YYEKEE (reference sequence). This chain's CDR3 is CASSIGGDVQETQYF. The CDR3 DNA reads as TGTGCCAGCAGCATTGGGGGGGACGTACAAGAGACCCAGTACTTC.

V is TRBV4-1 and J is TRBJ1-1; 8 positions agree with TRBD1. The germline V gene encodes CDR1 MGHRA and CDR2 YSYEKL. The CDR3 runs to 16 residues. Losses at the gene ends were 3 bases for V and 5 bases for J; bases not matched to a gene: 11. CDR3 DNA sequence: TGCGCCAGCAGCCAGACGTCTCGGACAGGGCTAACTGAAGCTTTCTTT. Residues: CASSQTSRTGLTEAFF.

The rearrangement joins TRBV5-1 to TRBJ1-4; 8 positions match TRBD1. Germline V CDR1 and CDR2: SGHRS, YFSETQ. Germline trimming cut 4 bases from V and 7 bases from J; bases unmatched to any gene: 12. This CDR3 is built from 16 residues. In DNA form, the CDR3 reads TGCGCCAGCAGCCGATCGACAGGGGCCGGGGGTGAAAAACTGTTTTTT. Amino acid sequence: CASSRSTGAGGEKLFF.

The J gene is TRBJ1-4, the V gene TRBV5-1; TRBD1 might be the D (5 bases). Germline V gene lookup returns CDR1 SGHRS and CDR2 YFSETQ. Trimming pared 2 bases from V and 10 bases from J, leaving 12 bases between. CDR3 size: 13 residues. The CDR3 region is CASSLPQGGKLFF. The CDR3 DNA follows: TGCGCCAGCAGCTTACCCCAGGGAGGAAAACTGTTTTTT.

The CDR3 coding sequence is TGTGCCAGCAGTTACGAGCGGGGGCTCTACGAGCAGTACTTC. As protein: CASSYERGLYEQYF. The J gene is TRBJ2-7, the V gene TRBV6-5; 8 positions agree with TRBD2. Germline V gene sequence: CDR1 MNHEY, CDR2 SVGAGI. The CDR3 spans 14 residues. V was pared by 2 bases and J by 3 bases, with 3 bases of the junction left unmatched.

The chain uses TRBV5-1 and TRBJ2-5; 9 bases fit TRBD1. The J segment lost 2 bases and the V segment lost 4 bases, leaving 15 bases of the junction unmatched. Germline V lookup: CDR1 SGHRS, CDR2 YFSETQ. The CDR3 runs to 18 residues. The CDR3 sequence is CASSRNTGGPGGQETQYF. CDR3 nucleotide sequence: TGCGCCAGCAGCCGTAACACAGGGGGCCCTGGTGGGCAAGAGACCCAGTACTTC.

V gene TRBV27 combines with J gene TRBJ2-7; D is possibly TRBD2 (5 bases). The germline V gene encodes CDR1 MNHEY and CDR2 SMNVEV (reference sequence). The CDR3 is 16 amino acids. Trimming took off 5 bases at V and 6 bases at J, with 23 bases between the two ends. CDR3 nucleotide sequence: TGTGCCAGCAGTCGTTCGGGGATTAATGGGATCGGCGAGCAGTACTTC. This encodes CASSRSGINGIGEQYF.

This chain uses TRBV7-2 with TRBJ2-7; D possibly matches TRBD1 or TRBD2 (6 bases each). Trimming took off 5 bases at V and 6 bases at J, with 26 bases between the two ends. There are 17 residues in the CDR3. Germline CDR1 SGHTA, CDR2 FQGNSA. The CDR3 region is CASSQRGLGQGGFEQYF. CDR3 DNA sequence: TGTGCCAGCAGCCAGAGGGGGTTGGGGCAGGGAGGCTTCGAGCAGTACTTC.

The chain couples TRBV7-9 to TRBJ2-3; 7 bases line up with TRBD2. Germline values: CDR1 SEHNR, CDR2 FQNEAQ (reference sequence). This CDR3 has 17 amino acids. V trimming: 5 bases; J trimming: 0 bases; junction bases outside the gene matches: 11. CDR3 sequence: CASSPWGGDSSTDTQYF. The CDR3 DNA sequence: TGTGCCAGCAGCCCATGGGGGGGGGACTCTAGCACAGATACGCAGTATTTT.